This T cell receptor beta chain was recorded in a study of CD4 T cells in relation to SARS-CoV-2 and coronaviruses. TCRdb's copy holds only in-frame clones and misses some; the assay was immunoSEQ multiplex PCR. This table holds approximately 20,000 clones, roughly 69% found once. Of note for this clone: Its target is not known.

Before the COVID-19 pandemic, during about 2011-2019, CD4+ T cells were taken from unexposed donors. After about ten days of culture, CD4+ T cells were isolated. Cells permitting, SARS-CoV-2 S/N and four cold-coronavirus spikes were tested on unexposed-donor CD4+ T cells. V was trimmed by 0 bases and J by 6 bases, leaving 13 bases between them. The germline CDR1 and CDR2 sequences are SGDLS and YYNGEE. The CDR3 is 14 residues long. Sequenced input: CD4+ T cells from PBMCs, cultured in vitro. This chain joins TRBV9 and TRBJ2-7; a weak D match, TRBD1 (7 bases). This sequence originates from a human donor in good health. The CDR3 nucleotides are TGTGCCAGCAGCGTAGGTCCAGGGGGGACCGAGCAGTACTTC. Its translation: CASSVGPGGTEQYF. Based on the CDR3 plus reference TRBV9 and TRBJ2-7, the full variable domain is DSGVTQTPKHLITATGQRVTLRCSPRSGDLSVYWYQQSLDQGLQFLIQYYNGEERAKGNILERFSAQQFPDLHSELNLSSLELGDSALYFCASSVGPGGTEQYFGPGTRLTVT.